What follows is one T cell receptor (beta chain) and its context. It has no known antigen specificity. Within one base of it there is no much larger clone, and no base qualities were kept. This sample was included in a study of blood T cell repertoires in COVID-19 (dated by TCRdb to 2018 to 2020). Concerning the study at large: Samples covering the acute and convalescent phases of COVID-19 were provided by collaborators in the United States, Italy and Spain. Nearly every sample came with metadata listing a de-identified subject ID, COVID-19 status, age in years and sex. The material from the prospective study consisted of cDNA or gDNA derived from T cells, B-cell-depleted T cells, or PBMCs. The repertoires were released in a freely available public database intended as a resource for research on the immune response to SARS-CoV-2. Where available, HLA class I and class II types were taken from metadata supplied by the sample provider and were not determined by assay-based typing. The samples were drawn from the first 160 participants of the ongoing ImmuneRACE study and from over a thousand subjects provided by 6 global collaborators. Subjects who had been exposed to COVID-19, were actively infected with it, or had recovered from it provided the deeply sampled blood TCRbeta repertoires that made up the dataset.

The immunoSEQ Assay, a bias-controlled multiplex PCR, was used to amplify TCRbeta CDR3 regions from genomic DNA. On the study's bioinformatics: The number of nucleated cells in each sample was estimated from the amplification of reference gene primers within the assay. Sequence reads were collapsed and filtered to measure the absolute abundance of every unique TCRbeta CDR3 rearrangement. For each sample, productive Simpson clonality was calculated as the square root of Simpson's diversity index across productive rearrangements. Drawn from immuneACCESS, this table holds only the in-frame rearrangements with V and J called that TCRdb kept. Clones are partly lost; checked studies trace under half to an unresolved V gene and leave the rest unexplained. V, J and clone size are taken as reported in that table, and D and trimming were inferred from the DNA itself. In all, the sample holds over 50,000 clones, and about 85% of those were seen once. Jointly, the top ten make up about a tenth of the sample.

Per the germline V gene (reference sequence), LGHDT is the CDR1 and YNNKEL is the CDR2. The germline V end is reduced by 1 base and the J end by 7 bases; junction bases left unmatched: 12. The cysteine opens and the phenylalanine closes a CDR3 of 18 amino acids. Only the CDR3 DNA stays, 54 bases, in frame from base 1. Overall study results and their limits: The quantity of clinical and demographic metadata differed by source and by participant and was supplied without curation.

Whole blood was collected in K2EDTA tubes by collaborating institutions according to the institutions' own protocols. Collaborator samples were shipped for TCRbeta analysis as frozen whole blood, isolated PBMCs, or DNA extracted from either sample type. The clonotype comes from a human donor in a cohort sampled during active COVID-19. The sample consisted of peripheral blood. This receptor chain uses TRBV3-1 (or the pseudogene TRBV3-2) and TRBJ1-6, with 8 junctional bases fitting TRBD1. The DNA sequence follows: TGTGCCAGCAGCCAAGCCTCCACCGGGACAGGACAGAATTCACCCCTCCACTTT. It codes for CASSQASTGTGQNSPLHF.